This T cell receptor (beta chain) is from a study of T cells in Graves' hyperthyroidism and ophthalmopathy. Exclusions: uncontrolled infection, other autoimmune disease, pregnancy, lactation. Together with thyroid ultrasound, orbital computed tomography, serum thyroxine and TRAb, clinical symptoms were used for diagnoses. It was 10 ml of fresh peripheral blood that supplied the PBMCs. TCR beta CDR3 regions were amplified from RNA transcripts. Carried out on the TCR CDR3, a first-round RT-PCR used the HTBI primer set. From the multiplex PCR reads, TCRdb called clonotypes with MiXCR, one entry per CDR3 protein. The data hold about 350,000 distinct CDR3 sequences, with approximately 15% observed a single time. This clonotype was seen ten or more times. V shed 7 bases and J 1 base; nucleotides not matched to a gene: 9. Germline loops: CDR1 SNHLY, CDR2 FYNNEI. The CDR3 has 16 residues.

Sequencing was performed on blood. The rearrangement uses TRBV2 and TRBJ2-7; the match to TRBD2 covers 11 bases. The source is a woman younger than 45 with Graves' hyperthyroidism. CDR3 region: CASIRLAGFRSYEQYF. CDR3 bases: TGTGCCAGCATTCGACTAGCGGGATTTAGGTCCTACGAGCAGTACTTC. Variable domain in full (rest from reference TRBV2 and TRBJ2-7): EPEVTQTPSHQVTQMGQEVILRCVPISNHLYFYWYRQILGQKVEFLVSFYNNEISEKSEIFDDQFSVERPDGSNFTLKIRSTKLEDSAMYFCASIRLAGFRSYEQYFGPGTRLTVT.